Sequencing of this TCR beta chain was carried out in a study of molecular identifiers for immune sequencing clone quantification. This clonotype has at least ten counts. Listed TCR primers and previously described methods were used for bulk TCR libraries. One entry per CDR3 protein, called by TCRdb with MiXCR from the PCR reads. Here the sample spans about 640,000 distinct CDR3 sequences, around 20% being singletons. A CD8+CD4-CCR7+CD45RA+ phenotype served as the sorting definition for naive CD8 T cells. With 5 bases clipped from V and 1 base from J, the junction kept 7 bases outside the gene matches. The CDR3 contains 15 residues. Germline V gene lookup returns CDR1 DFQATT and CDR2 SNEGSKA (reference sequence).

The TCR originated in a human donor in good health. Some libraries in this study had Jurkat cell RNA spiked in. Sequenced material: naive CD8+ T cells from blood, with Jurkat cell RNA spiked in. Subset given: FACS-sorted CD8+CD4-CCR7+CD45RA+ naive T cells. The chain combines TRBV20-1 with TRBJ2-7, with 11 nucleotides matching TRBD2. The CDR3 sequence is CSAVLAGAPSYEQYF. CDR3 nucleotides: TGCAGTGCTGTACTAGCGGGGGCCCCTTCCTACGAGCAGTACTTC.